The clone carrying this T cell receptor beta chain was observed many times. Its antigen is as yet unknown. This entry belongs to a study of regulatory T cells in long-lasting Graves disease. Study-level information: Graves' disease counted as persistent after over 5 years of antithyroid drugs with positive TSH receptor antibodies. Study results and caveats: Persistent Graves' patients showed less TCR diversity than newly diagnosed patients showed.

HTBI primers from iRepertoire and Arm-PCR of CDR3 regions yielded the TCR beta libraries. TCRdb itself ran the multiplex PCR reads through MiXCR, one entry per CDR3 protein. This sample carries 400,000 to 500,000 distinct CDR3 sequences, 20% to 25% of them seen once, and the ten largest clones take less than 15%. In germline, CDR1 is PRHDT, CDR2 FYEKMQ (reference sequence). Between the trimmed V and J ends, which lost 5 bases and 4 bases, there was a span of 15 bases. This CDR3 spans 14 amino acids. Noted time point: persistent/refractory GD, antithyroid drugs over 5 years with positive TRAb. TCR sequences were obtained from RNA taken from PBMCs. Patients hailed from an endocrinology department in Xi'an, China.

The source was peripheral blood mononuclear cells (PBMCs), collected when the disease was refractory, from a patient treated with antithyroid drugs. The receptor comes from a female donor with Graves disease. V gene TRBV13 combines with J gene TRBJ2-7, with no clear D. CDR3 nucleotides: TGTGCCAGCAGCACTGGACGGACGACTTACGAGCAGTACTTC. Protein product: CASSTGRTTYEQYF. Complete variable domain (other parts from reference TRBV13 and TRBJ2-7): AAGVIQSPRHLIKEKRETATLKCYPIPRHDTVYWYQQGPGQDPQFLISFYEKMQSDKGSIPDRFSAQQFSDYHSELNMSSLELGDSALYFCASSTGRTTYEQYFGPGTRLTVT.